This passage covers 28 T cell receptor beta chains from one sample sequenced in a study of spatial heterogeneity in lung cancer. General study results and limits: Counts that tracked tumor mutation counts were those of expanded intratumoral alpha and beta TCRs.

Their target antigens are unknown. Documented time point: sample taken at primary tumor resection. MiXCR was run by TCRdb on the 5' RACE reads, yielding one entry per CDR3 protein. This table has approximately 2,500 distinct CDR3 sequences, 5% to 6% appearing once. Sample: lung tumor tissue, taken at surgery. These receptors were obtained from a male donor with early-stage non-small cell lung cancer.

This clonotype was observed many times. The chain is built from TRBV6-5 and TRBJ1-3, with D perhaps TRBD1 (5 bases). The CDR3 has 14 residues. Germline-derived CDR1 and CDR2 are MNHEY and SVGAGI. V was cut by 6 bases and J by 0 bases, with 9 bases left in between. The CDR3 nucleotides read TGTGCCAGCAGCCGGGGGGGCTCTGGAAACACCATATATTTT. Its translation is CASSRGGSGNTIYF.

This clonotype rates as medium-sized. V and J are TRBV28 and TRBJ2-1; 13 bases are shared with TRBD2. V gave up 10 bases and J gave up 7 bases; unmatched junction bases: 7. Germline loops: CDR1 MDHEN, CDR2 SYDVKM. The CDR3 has 14 residues. CDR3 residues: CATSGTSGMNEQFF. DNA of the CDR3: TGTGCCACCTCTGGGACTAGCGGGATGAATGAGCAGTTCTTC.

By share, this clonotype counts as medium-sized (0.01 to 0.1%). The V gene is TRBV20-1, the J gene TRBJ1-3, with no clear D. Trimming removed 7 bases at V and 8 bases at J, with 9 bases between. The CDR3 is made up of 10 amino acids. Germline CDR1 is DFQATT and CDR2 is SNEGSKA (reference sequence). This CDR3 is CSVERDTIYF. DNA for the CDR3: TGCAGTGTAGAGCGGGACACCATATATTTT.

This clonotype was recorded at least ten times. The chain combines TRBV11-2 with TRBJ2-3; D possibly matches TRBD1 or TRBD2 (5 bases each). This CDR3 contains 16 residues. Germline V gene data show CDR1 as SGHAT and CDR2 as FQNNGV. The V end was cut by 6 bases, the J end by 1 base, with 17 bases between. The CDR3 reads CASSPQGGYGTDTQYF. Written as DNA, the CDR3 is TGTGCCAGCAGTCCCCAGGGCGGGTACGGCACAGATACGCAGTATTTT.

This clonotype is large by share. V is TRBV3-1 and J is TRBJ2-4; 8 nucleotides match TRBD1. J gave up 3 bases and V 4 bases, and 8 bases lay outside the gene matches. Germline V lookup: CDR1 LGHDT, CDR2 YNNKEL (reference sequence). This CDR3 is 16 amino acids long. CDR3 bases: TGTGCCAGCAGCCCTTGGACAGGGAAGGGCAAAAACATTCAGTACTTC. Translated, it gives CASSPWTGKGKNIQYF.

This clonotype is termed medium-sized (0.01 to 0.1%). The chain carries TRBV19 and TRBJ1-5; D is perhaps TRBD1 (5 bases). The CDR3 covers 14 residues. Per germline, CDR1 LNHDA and CDR2 SQIVND (reference sequence). V was shortened by 5 bases and J by 7 bases, with 15 bases between the two germline ends. The CDR3 region has the DNA TGTGCCAGTAGTCAGTCGGGGGAGATCCAGCCCCAGCATTTT. It specifies CASSQSGEIQPQHF.

This clonotype is medium-sized by share. The V gene is TRBV13, the J gene TRBJ2-4; D is ambiguous. Trimming took 5 bases from V and 3 from J, leaving 14 bases between them. CDR1 and CDR2 from the germline V gene are PRHDT and FYEKMQ (reference sequence). CDR3 size: 15 residues. The CDR3 DNA follows: TGTGCCAGCAGCCATAGATCGTTTGGCAAAAACATTCAGTACTTC. Protein product: CASSHRSFGKNIQYF.

This clonotype is medium-sized (0.01 to 0.1%) within its sample. The rearrangement uses TRBV3-1 and TRBJ1-3; D is unclear. This CDR3 has 13 amino acids. CDR1 LGHDT and CDR2 YNNKEL come from the germline V gene (reference sequence). Trimming pared 9 bases from V and 1 base from J, leaving 10 bases between. The CDR3, as DNA: TGTGCCAGTAGAGGGCGTTCTGGAAACACCATATATTTT. It codes for CASRGRSGNTIYF.

By sample share, this clonotype is medium-sized. As DNA, the CDR3 is TGCAGCGGTGGAGGGGGGACAGGGTTGAATGAGCAGTACTTC. This codes for CSGGGGTGLNEQYF. The rearrangement links TRBV20-1 to TRBJ2-7; the match to TRBD1 covers 9 bases. CDR1 is DFQATT and CDR2 is SNEGSKA in the germline V gene (reference sequence). This CDR3 is built from 14 residues.

This clonotype is labeled as medium-sized. The chain employs TRBV6-6 and TRBJ2-7, with D unresolved. The CDR3 has 13 residues. Deletions cut 5 bases from V and 3 bases from J, with 11 bases between. The germline V gene encodes CDR1 MNHNY and CDR2 SVGAGI (reference sequence). For the CDR3, the DNA is TGTGCCAGCAGTCCCTTTGGTAGCTACGAGCAGTACTTC. Translated, it gives CASSPFGSYEQYF.

This clonotype is labeled medium-sized. The chain employs TRBV7-2 and TRBJ2-3; D is uncertain. Germline assignment: CDR1 SGHTA and CDR2 FQGNSA. Trimming took 4 bases from V and 1 from J, leaving 12 bases between them. The CDR3 runs to 15 residues. This CDR3 reads CASSYLGSGTDTQYF. The CDR3 bases are TGTGCCAGCAGCTACCTGGGCAGCGGCACAGATACGCAGTATTTT.

This clonotype was picked up many times. V and J are TRBV7-3 and TRBJ2-2; 8 bases agree with TRBD1. The CDR3 has 15 residues. The V and J ends lost 5 bases and 6 bases, in that order; junction bases with no gene match: 8. CDR1 is SGHTA and CDR2 is FQGTGA in the germline V gene. The CDR3 nucleotides are TGTGCCAGCAGCCCTCCAGGGGGCGGCTCCGGGGAGCTGTTTTTT. Residues: CASSPPGGGSGELFF.

Within the sample, this clonotype is medium-sized. This sequence joins TRBV10-1 and TRBJ2-1; no firm D call. CDR3 size: 15 residues. Trimming removed 5 bases from V and 0 bases from J, with 11 bases in between. CDR1 and CDR2 (germline): WNHNN, SYGVQD (reference sequence). The CDR3 nucleotides read TGCGCCAGCAGTCCACGTGGAAGCTCCTACAATGAGCAGTTCTTC. This encodes CASSPRGSSYNEQFF.

This clonotype counts as medium-sized (0.01 to 0.1%). The V gene is TRBV5-1, the J gene TRBJ1-5, with 7 nucleotides matching TRBD1. CDR3 length: 15 amino acids. The J segment lost 4 bases and the V segment lost 0 bases, leaving 4 bases of the junction unmatched. CDR1 is SGHRS and CDR2 is YFSETQ in the germline V gene. CDR3 in amino acids: CASSLGGTANQPQHF. The CDR3 region has the DNA TGCGCCAGCAGCTTGGGCGGGACAGCAAATCAGCCCCAGCATTTT.

This clonotype is labeled medium-sized. This rearrangement joins TRBV25-1 to TRBJ2-3, with a weak D call TRBD1 (5 bases). Germline assignment: CDR1 MGHDK and CDR2 SYGVNS. CDR3 length: 16 residues. V lost 3 bases, J lost 0 bases, and 13 bases lay in between. CDR3 DNA: TGTGCCAGCAGTGACTGGGGCAGGGTTAGCACAGATACGCAGTATTTT. It encodes CASSDWGRVSTDTQYF.

By share, this clonotype counts as medium-sized. V and J are TRBV3-1 and TRBJ2-1; either TRBD1 or TRBD2 may supply D (5 bases each). The CDR3 covers 16 residues. V lost 1 base and J 8 bases, leaving 18 bases between the germline ends. Germline lookup yields CDR1 LGHDT and CDR2 YNNKEL (reference sequence). Here the CDR3 DNA reads TGTGCCAGCAGCCAAGCTGGGACGGAGCCTATGTATGAGCAGTTCTTC. As protein: CASSQAGTEPMYEQFF.

Judged by abundance, this clonotype is medium-sized. The chain links TRBV28 to TRBJ2-5; TRBD1 aligns across 10 bases. Germline V lookup: CDR1 MDHEN, CDR2 SYDVKM. J gave up 9 bases and V 6 bases, and 16 bases lay outside the gene matches. The CDR3 has 16 amino acids. CDR3 DNA: TGTGCCAGCAGCTTTGACGTCGGACAGGGGGACCTTTCCCAGTACTTC. It is translated as CASSFDVGQGDLSQYF.

This clonotype was seen many times. The CDR3: CASSHQAGGVGEQYF. DNA of the CDR3: TGTGCCAGCAGTCACCAAGCGGGAGGGGTTGGGGAGCAGTACTTC. V gene TRBV27 combines with J gene TRBJ2-7, with 10 bases fitting TRBD2. The V segment lost 5 bases and the J segment 7 bases; nucleotides outside the gene matches: 11. Germline CDR1 is MNHEY and CDR2 is SMNVEV (reference sequence). The CDR3 sequence is 15 residues long.

V gene TRBV19 combines with J gene TRBJ1-5, with D unclear. Trimming removed 8 bases from V and 1 base from J, with 9 bases in between. The length of the CDR3 is 13 residues. The germline V gene encodes CDR1 LNHDA and CDR2 SQIVND (reference sequence). CDR3 loop: CASPPWSNQPQHF. In DNA form, the CDR3 reads TGTGCCAGTCCCCCCTGGAGCAATCAGCCCCAGCATTTT.

A few counts support this clonotype. V and J are TRBV7-6 and TRBJ2-1, with D unclear. CDR3 length: 12 amino acids. V was shortened by 1 base and J by 7 bases, with 5 bases between the two germline ends. Looked up from germline, CDR1 is SGHVS and CDR2 is FNYEAQ. The CDR3: CASSLVGNEQFF. CDR3 nucleotides: TGTGCCAGCAGCTTAGTTGGTAATGAGCAGTTCTTC. Full variable domain (rest looked up from reference TRBV7-6 and TRBJ2-1): GAGVSQSPRYKVTKRGQDVALRCDPISGHVSLYWYRQALGQGPEFLTYFNYEAQQDKSGLPNDRFSAERPEGSISTLTIQRTEQRDSAMYRCASSLVGNEQFFGPGTRLTVL.

By its share, this clonotype is medium-sized. DNA for the CDR3: TGTGCCAGCAGCATCGGGACTAGCGGGAGGGTTCAAGAGACCCAGTACTTC. Encoded protein: CASSIGTSGRVQETQYF. The chain carries TRBV5-4 and TRBJ2-5; 16 positions agree with TRBD2. V lost 4 bases and J lost 2; bases outside the gene matches: 5. The CDR3 extends over 17 amino acids. Germline V lookup: CDR1 SGHNT, CDR2 YYREEE (reference sequence).

This clonotype is labeled as medium-sized. The chain recombines TRBV29-1 with TRBJ2-5; TRBD1 or TRBD2 may be the D gene (7 bases each). The V gene's germline CDR1 is SQVTM and CDR2 ANQGSEA. This CDR3 is 11 amino acids long. Trimming took 7 bases from V and 3 from J, leaving 9 bases between them. Written as DNA, the CDR3 is TGCAGCGCAGGGGGGGAAGAGACCCAGTACTTC. Protein product: CSAGGEETQYF.

By share, this clonotype ranks as medium-sized. The chain uses TRBV18 and TRBJ2-3, with unresolved D. The CDR3 contains 16 residues. Germline V CDR1 and CDR2: KGHSH, LQKENI. V was pared by 3 bases and J by 2 bases, with 15 bases between. DNA for the CDR3: TGTGCCAGCTCACCGCAGGCGGCGCTGTCCACAGATACGCAGTATTTT. Protein sequence: CASSPQAALSTDTQYF. The variable domain in full, completed from reference TRBV18 and TRBJ2-3, reads NAGVMQNPRHLVRRRGQEARLRCSPMKGHSHVYWYRQLPEEGLKFMVYLQKENIIDESGMPKERFSAEFPKEGPSILRIQQVVRGDSAAYFCASSPQAALSTDTQYFGPGTRLTVL.

CDR3 protein: CASSSAGDTQYF. The CDR3 region has the DNA TGCGCCAGCAGTTCGGCGGGAGATACGCAGTATTTT. The V call is TRBV10-2, the J call TRBJ2-3; a weak D match, TRBD2 (5 bases). Per the germline V gene, CDR1 is WSHSY and CDR2 is SAAADI. V lost 5 bases and J 5 bases, leaving 8 bases between the germline ends. The CDR3 runs to 12 residues.

The sample holds a few counts of this clonotype. This rearrangement joins TRBV28 to TRBJ2-1, with D possibly being TRBD1 (8 bases). Germline CDR1 MDHEN, CDR2 SYDVKM. There are 16 residues in the CDR3. V lost 7 bases and J 4 bases, leaving 20 bases between the germline ends. CDR3 in DNA: TGTGCCAGCACCCCACAGGGGGGAGGGACGTACAATGAGCAGTTCTTC. Amino acid sequence: CASTPQGGGTYNEQFF.

The V call is TRBV11-1, the J call TRBJ2-3, with 14 positions matching TRBD2. The CDR3 has 15 residues. CDR1 is SGHAT, CDR2 FQDESV, per germline (reference sequence). V gave up 4 bases and J gave up 6 bases; unmatched junction bases: 3. CDR3 in DNA: TGTGCCAGCAGCTCGGGACTAGCGGGAGCGGATACGCAGTATTTT. Protein product: CASSSGLAGADTQYF.

This clonotype is medium-sized (0.01 to 0.1%). V is TRBV12-3 or TRBV12-4 and J is TRBJ1-2; D may be TRBD1 (5 bases). The V end lost 3 bases, the J end lost 8 bases, and 16 bases lay between the germline ends. This CDR3 region has 14 residues. CDR3 region: CASSFEGGRGGYTF. The CDR3 DNA sequence: TGTGCCAGCAGTTTCGAAGGAGGCCGGGGCGGCTACACCTTC.

This clonotype occurred a few times. The V call is TRBV20-1, the J call TRBJ1-6, with a possible D match to TRBD1 (5 bases). Trimming removed 3 bases at V and 7 bases at J, with 19 bases between. The CDR3 extends over 16 amino acids. Germline values: CDR1 DFQATT, CDR2 SNEGSKA (reference sequence). The CDR3 here is CSARVRQGTGNSPLHF. The DNA of the CDR3 is TGCAGTGCTAGGGTCAGGCAGGGAACTGGGAATTCACCCCTCCACTTT.